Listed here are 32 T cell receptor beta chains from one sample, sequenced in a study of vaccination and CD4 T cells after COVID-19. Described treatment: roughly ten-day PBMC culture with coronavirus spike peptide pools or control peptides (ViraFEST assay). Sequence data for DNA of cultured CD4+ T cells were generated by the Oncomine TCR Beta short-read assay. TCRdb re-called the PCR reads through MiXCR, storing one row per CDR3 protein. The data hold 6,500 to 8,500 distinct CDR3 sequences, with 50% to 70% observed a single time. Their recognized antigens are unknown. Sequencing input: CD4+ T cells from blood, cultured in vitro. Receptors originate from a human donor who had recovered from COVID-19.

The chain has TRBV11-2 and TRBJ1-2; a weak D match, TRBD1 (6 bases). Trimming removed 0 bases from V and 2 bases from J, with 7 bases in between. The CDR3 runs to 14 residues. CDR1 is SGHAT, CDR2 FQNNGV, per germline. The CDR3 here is CASSLDRGNYGYTF. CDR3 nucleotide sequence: TGTGCCAGCAGCTTAGACAGGGGAAACTATGGCTACACCTTC.

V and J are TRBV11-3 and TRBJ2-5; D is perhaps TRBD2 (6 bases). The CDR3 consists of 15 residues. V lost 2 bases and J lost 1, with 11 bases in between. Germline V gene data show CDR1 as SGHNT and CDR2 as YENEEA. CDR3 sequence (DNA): TGTGCCAGCAGCTTACGTGGGGGGTTCCAAGAGACCCAGTACTTC. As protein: CASSLRGGFQETQYF.

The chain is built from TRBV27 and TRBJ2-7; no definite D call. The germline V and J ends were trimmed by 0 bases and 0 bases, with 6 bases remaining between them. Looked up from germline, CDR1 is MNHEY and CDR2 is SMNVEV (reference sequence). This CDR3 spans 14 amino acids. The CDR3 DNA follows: TGTGCCAGCAGTTTATCCGTCAGCTCCTACGAGCAGTACTTC. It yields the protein CASSLSVSSYEQYF.

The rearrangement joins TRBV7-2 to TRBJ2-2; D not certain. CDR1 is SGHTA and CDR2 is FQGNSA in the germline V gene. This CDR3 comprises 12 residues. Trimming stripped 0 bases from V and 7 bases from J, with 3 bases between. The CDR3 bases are TGTGCCAGCAGCTTAGCCAGCGGGGAGCTGTTTTTT. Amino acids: CASSLASGELFF.

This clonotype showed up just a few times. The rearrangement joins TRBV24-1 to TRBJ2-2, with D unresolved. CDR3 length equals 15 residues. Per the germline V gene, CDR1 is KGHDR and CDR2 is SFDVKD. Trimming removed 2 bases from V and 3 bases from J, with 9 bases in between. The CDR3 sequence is CATSDSATYTGELFF. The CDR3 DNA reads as TGTGCCACCAGTGATTCTGCGACGTACACCGGGGAGCTGTTTTTT.

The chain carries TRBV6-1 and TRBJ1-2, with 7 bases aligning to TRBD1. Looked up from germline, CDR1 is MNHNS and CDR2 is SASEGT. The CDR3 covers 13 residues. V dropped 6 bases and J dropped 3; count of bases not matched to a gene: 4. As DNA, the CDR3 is TGTGCCAGCAGACACGGGACAGACTATGGCTACACCTTC. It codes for CASRHGTDYGYTF.

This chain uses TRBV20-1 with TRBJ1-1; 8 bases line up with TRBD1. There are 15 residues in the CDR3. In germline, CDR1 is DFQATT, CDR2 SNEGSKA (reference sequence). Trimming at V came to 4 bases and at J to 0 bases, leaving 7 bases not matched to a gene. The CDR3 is CSATGTGWMNTEAFF. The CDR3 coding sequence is TGCAGTGCTACCGGGACAGGCTGGATGAACACTGAAGCTTTCTTT.

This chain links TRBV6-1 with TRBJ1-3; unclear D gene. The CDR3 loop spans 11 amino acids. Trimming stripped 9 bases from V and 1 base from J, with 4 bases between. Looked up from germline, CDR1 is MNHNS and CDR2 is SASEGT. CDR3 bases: TGTGCCAGTCTATCTGGAAACACCATATATTTT. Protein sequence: CASLSGNTIYF.

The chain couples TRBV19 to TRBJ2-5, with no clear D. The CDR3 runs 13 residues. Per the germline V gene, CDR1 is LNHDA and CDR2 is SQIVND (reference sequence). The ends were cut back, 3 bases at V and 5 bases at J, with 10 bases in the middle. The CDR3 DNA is TGTGCCAGTAGTATCCCCGACAATGAGACCCAGTACTTC. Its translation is CASSIPDNETQYF.

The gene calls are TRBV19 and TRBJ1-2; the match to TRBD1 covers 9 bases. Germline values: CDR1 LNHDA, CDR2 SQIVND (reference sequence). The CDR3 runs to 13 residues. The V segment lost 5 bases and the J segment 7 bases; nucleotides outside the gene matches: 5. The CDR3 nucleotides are TGTGCCAGTAGTCTGGGACAGGGCGGTGGCTACACCTTC. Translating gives CASSLGQGGGYTF.

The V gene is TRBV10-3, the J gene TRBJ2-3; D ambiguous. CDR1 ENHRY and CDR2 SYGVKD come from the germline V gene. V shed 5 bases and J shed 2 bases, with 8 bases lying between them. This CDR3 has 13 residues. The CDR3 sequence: CAISLENTDTQYF. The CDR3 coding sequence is TGTGCCATCAGTCTCGAGAACACAGATACGCAGTATTTT.

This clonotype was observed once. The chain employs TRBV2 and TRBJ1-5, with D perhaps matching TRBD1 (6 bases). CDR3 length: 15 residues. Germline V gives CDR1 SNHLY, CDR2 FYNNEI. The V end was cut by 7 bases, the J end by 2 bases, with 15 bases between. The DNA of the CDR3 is TGTGCCAGCAAGAGGACCGCAGGGGGCAATCAGCCCCAGCATTTT. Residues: CASKRTAGGNQPQHF.

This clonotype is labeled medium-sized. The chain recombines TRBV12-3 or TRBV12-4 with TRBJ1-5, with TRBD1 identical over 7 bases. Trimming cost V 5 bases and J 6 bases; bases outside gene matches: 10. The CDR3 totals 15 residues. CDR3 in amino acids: CASSSLDRAGQPQHF. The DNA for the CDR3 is TGTGCCAGCAGTAGCCTAGACAGGGCGGGTCAGCCCCAGCATTTT.

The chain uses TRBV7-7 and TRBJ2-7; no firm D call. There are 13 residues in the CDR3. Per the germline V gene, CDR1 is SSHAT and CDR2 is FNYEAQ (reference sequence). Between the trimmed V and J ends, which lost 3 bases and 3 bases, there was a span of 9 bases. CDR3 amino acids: CASSFDAGYEQYF. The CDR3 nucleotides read TGTGCCAGCAGCTTCGACGCTGGCTACGAGCAGTACTTC.

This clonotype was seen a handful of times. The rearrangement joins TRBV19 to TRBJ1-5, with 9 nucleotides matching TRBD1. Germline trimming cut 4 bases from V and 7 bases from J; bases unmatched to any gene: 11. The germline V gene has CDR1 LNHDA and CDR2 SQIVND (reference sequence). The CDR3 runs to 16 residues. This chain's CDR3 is CASSRADRGAGQPQHF. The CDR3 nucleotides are TGTGCCAGTAGTAGGGCAGACAGGGGGGCGGGCCAGCCCCAGCATTTT.

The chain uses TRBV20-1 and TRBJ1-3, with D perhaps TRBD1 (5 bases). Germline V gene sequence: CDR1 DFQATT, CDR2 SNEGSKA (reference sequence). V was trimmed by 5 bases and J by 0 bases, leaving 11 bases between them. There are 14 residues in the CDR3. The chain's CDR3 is CSARAGSSGNTIYF. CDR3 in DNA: TGCAGTGCTCGAGCAGGGAGCTCTGGAAACACCATATATTTT.

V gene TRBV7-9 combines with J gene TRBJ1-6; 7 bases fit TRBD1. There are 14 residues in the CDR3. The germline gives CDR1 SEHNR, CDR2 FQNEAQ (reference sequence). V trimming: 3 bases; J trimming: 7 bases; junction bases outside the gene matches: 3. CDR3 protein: CASSFGTANSPLHF. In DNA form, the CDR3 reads TGTGCCAGCAGCTTTGGGACAGCCAATTCACCCCTCCACTTT.

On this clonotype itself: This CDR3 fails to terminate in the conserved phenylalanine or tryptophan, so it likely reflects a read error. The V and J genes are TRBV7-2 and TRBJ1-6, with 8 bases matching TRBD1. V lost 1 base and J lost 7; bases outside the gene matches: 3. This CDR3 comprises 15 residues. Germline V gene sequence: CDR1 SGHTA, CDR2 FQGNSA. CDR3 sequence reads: CASSLDQGANSPLHL. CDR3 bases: TGTGCCAGCAGCTTAGATCAGGGGGCGAATTCACCCCTCCACCTT.

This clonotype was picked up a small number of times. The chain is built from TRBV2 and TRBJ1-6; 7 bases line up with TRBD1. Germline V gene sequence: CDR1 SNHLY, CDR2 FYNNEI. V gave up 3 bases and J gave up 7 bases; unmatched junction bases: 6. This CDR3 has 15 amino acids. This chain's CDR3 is CASSDRATGNSPLHF. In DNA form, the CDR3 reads TGTGCCAGCAGTGACCGTGCGACAGGGAATTCACCCCTCCACTTT.

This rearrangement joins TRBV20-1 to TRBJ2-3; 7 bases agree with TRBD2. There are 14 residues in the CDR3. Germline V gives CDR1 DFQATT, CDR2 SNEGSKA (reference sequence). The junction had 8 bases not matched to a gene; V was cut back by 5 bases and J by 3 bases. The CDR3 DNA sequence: TGCAGTGCTCCCGCTAGCGGAAGGACAGATACGCAGTATTTT. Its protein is CSAPASGRTDTQYF.

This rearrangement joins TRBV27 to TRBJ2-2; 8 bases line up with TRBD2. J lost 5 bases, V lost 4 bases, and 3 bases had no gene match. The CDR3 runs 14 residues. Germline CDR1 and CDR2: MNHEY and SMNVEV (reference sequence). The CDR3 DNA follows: TGTGCCAGCAGTTACGGGGGGGTAACCGGGGAGCTGTTTTTT. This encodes CASSYGGVTGELFF.

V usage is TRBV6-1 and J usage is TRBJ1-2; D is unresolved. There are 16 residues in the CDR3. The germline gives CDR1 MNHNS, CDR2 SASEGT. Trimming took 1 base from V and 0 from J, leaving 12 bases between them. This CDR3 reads CASSEGIWGSNYGYTF. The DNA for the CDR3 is TGTGCCAGCAGTGAAGGGATCTGGGGATCTAACTATGGCTACACCTTC.

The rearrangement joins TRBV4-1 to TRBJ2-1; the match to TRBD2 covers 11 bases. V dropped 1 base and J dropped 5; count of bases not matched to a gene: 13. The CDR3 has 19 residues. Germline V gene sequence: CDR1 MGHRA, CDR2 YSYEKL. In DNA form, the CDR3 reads TGCGCCAGCAGCCAAGCCGGACTAGCGGGCCTGACCGACAACAATGAGCAGTTCTTC. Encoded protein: CASSQAGLAGLTDNNEQFF.

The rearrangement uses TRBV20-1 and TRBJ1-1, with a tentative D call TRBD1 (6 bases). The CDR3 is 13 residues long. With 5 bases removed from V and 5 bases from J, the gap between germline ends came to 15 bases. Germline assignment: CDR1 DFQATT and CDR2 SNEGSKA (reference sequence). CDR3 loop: CSAVQGGLTEAFF. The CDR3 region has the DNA TGCAGTGCTGTCCAAGGGGGTTTGACTGAAGCTTTCTTT.

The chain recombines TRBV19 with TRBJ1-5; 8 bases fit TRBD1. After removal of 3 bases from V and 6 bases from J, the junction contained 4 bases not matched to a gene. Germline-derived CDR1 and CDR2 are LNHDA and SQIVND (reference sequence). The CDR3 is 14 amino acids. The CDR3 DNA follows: TGTGCCAGTAGTATCGCAGGGGGCGGTCAGCCCCAGCATTTT. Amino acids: CASSIAGGGQPQHF. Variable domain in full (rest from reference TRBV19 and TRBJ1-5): DGGITQSPKYLFRKEGQNVTLSCEQNLNHDAMYWYRQDPGQGLRLIYYSQIVNDFQKGDIAEGYSVSREKKESFPLTVTSAQKNPTAFYLCASSIAGGGQPQHFGDGTRLSIL.

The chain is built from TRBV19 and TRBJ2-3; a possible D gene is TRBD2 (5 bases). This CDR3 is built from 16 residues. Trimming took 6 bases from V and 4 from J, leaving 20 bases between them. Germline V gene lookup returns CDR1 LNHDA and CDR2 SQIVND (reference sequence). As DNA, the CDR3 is TGTGCCAGTAGCGGAGGCCGGACGCTCGGGGCAGATACGCAGTATTTT. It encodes CASSGGRTLGADTQYF.

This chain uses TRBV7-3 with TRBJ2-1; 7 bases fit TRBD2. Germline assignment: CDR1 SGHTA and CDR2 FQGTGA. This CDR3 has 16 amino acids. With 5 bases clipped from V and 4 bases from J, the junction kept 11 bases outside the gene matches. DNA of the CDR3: TGTGCCAGCAGCCCCAGTTGGGGGGGGAAATACAATGAGCAGTTCTTC. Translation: CASSPSWGGKYNEQFF.

CDR3 sequence (DNA): TGTGCCAGCAGCCCCCAGTCGGGACTAATTAAAAACATTCAGTACTTC. Protein sequence: CASSPQSGLIKNIQYF. This sequence joins TRBV7-2 and TRBJ2-4; 7 bases are a match to TRBD2. Losses at the gene ends were 5 bases for V and 4 bases for J; bases not matched to a gene: 11. Germline V gene sequence: CDR1 SGHTA, CDR2 FQGNSA. CDR3 length equals 16 residues.

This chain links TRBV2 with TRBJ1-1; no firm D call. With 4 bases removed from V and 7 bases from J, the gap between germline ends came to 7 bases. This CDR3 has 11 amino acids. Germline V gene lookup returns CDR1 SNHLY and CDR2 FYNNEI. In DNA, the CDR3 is TGTGCCAGCAGTGGGTTGGGTGAAGCTTTCTTT. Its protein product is CASSGLGEAFF.

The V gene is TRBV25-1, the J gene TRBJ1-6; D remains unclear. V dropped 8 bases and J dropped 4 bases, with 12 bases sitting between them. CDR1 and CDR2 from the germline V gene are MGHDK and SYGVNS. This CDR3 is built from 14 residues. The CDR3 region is CASGSVGYNSPLHF. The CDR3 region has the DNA TGTGCCAGCGGCAGCGTCGGATATAATTCACCCCTCCACTTT. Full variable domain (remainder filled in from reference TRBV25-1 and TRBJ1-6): EADIYQTPRYLVIGTGKKITLECSQTMGHDKMYWYQQDPGMELHLIHYSYGVNSTEKGDLSSESTVSRIRTEHFPLTLESARPSHTSQYLCASGSVGYNSPLHFGNGTRLTVT.

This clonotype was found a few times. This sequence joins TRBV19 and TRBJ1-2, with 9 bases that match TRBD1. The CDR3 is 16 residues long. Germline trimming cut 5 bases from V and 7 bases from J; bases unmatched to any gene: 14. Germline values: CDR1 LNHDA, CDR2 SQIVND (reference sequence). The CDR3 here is CASSYRTLDRGGGYTF. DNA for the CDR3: TGTGCCAGTAGTTACCGCACCCTGGACAGGGGTGGTGGCTACACCTTC.

Written as DNA, the CDR3 is TGTGCCAGCAGTTACTCGGGACAGGGTACCGAGCAGTACTTC. It specifies CASSYSGQGTEQYF. The rearrangement joins TRBV6-5 to TRBJ2-7, with 9 nucleotides matching TRBD1. This CDR3 is 14 amino acids long. J was trimmed by 6 bases and V by 0 bases; bases with no gene match: 3. The germline V gene encodes CDR1 MNHEY and CDR2 SVGAGI.